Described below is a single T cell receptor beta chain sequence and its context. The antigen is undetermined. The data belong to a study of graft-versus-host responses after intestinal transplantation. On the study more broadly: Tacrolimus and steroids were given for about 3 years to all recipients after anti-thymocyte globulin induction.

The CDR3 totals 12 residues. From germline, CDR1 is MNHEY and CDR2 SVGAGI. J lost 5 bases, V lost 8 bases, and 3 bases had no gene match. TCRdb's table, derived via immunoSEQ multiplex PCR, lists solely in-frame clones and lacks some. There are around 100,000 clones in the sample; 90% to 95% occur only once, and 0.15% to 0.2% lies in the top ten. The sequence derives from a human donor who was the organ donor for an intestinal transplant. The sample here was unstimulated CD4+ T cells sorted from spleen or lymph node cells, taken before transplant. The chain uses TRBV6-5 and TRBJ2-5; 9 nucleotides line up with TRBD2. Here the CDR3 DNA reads TGTGCCAGCGGACTAGCGTGGGAGACCCAGTACTTC. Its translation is CASGLAWETQYF.